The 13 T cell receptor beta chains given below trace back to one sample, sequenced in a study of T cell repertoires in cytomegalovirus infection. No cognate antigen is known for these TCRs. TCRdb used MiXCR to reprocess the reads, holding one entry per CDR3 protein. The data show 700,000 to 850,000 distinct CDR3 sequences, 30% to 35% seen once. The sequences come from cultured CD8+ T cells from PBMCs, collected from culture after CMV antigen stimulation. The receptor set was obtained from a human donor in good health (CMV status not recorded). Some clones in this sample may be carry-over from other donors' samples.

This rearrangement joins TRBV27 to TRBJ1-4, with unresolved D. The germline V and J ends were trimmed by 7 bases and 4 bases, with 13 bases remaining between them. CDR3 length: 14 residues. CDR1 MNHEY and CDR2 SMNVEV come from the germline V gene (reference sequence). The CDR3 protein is CASTLTEVNEKLFF. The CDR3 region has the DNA TGTGCCAGCACCCTGACTGAGGTTAATGAAAAACTGTTTTTT.

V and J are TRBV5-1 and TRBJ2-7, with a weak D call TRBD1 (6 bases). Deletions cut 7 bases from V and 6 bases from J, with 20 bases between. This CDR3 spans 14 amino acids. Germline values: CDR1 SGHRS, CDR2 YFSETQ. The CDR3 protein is CASGNPGAFIEQYF. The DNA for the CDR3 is TGCGCCAGCGGGAACCCAGGGGCGTTCATCGAGCAGTACTTC.

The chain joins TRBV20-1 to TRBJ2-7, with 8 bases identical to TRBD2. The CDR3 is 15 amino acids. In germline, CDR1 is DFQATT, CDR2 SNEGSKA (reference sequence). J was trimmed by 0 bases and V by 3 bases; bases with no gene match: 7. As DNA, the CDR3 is TGCAGTGCTAGGGACAGCGGGGGCCTCTCCTACGAGCAGTACGTC. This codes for CSARDSGGLSYEQYV.

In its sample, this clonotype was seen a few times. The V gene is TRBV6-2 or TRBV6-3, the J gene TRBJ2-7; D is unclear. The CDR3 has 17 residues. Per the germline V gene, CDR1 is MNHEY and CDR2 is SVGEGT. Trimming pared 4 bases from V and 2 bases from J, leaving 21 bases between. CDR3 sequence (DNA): TGTGCCAGCAGTTCTCCCCCCCCCCAGCCGGATACCTACGAGCAGTACGTC. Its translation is CASSSPPPQPDTYEQYV.

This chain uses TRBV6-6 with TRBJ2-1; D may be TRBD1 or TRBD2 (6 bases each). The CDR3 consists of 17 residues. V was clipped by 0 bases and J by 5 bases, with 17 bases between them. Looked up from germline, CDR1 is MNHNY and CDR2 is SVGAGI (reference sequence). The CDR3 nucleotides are TGTGCCAGCAGTTACTCCTCTCAAGGGGGACTTAACAATGAGCAGTTCTTC. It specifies CASSYSSQGGLNNEQFF.

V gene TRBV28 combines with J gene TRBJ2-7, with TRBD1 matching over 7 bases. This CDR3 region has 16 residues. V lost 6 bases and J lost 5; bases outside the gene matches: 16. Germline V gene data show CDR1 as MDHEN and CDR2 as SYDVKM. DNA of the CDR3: TGTGCCAGCAGGCCTCGGGACAGCACCCCTGGCGACGAGCAGTACGTC. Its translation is CASRPRDSTPGDEQYV.

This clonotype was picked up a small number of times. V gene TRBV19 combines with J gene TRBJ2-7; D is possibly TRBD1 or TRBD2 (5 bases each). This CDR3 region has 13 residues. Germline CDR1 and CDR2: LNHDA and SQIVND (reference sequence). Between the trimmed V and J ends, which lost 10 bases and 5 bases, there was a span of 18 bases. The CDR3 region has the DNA TGTGCCACTAAGATGGCAGGGAGAGACGAGCAGTACTTC. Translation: CATKMAGRDEQYF.

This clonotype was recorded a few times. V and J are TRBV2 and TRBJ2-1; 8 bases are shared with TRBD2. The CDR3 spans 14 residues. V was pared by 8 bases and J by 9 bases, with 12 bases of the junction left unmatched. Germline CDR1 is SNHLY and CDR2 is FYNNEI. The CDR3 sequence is CASGASGRLLEQFF. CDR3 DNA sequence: TGTGCCAGCGGGGCGAGCGGGAGATTGCTTGAGCAGTTCTTC.

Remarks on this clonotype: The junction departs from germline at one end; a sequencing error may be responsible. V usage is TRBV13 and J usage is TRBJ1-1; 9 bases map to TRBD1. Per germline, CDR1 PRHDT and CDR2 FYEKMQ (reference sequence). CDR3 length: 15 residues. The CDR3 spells CVSSLTTGGGTEAFF. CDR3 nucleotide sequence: TGTGTCAGCAGCCTTACGACAGGGGGAGGGACTGAAGCTTTCTTT.

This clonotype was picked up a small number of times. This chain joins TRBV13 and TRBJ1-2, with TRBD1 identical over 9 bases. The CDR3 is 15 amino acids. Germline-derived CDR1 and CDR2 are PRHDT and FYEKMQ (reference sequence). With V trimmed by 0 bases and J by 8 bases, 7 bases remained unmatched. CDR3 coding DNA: TGTGCCAGCAGCTTAGGCGGGACAGGGATTGAGGGCTACACCTTC. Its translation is CASSLGGTGIEGYTF.

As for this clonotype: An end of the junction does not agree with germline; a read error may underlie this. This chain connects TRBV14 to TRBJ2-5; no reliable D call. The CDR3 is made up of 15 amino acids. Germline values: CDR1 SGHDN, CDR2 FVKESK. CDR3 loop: CASSWLAGYQESQYF. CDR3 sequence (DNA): TGTGCCAGCAGCTGGTTGGCAGGCTACCAAGAGTCCCAGTACTTC.

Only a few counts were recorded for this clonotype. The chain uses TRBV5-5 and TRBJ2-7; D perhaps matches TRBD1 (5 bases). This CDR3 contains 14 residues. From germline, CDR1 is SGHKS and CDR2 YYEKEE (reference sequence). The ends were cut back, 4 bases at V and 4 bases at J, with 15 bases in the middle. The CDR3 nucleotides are TGTGCCAGCAGCACGGCACAGGCCTTATACGAGCAGTACTTC. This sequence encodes CASSTAQALYEQYF.

The CDR3, as DNA: TGTGCCAGCAGTTTAGAACAGGGTGGCAATCAGCCCCAGCATTTT. Encoded protein: CASSLEQGGNQPQHF. The genes are TRBV12-3 or TRBV12-4 and TRBJ1-5; D is possibly TRBD1 (6 bases). This CDR3 is built from 15 residues. Trimming pared 1 base from V and 2 bases from J, leaving 9 bases between.